The present T cell receptor (beta chain) was sequenced within a study of Graves' ophthalmopathy and Graves' hyperthyroidism. Trimming pared 2 bases from V and 10 bases from J, leaving 6 bases between. The CDR3 contains 12 residues. Germline assignment: CDR1 MNHEY and CDR2 SVGEGT. This clonotype was picked up many times. TCR beta CDR3 regions were amplified from RNA transcripts. Amplification began with first-round RT-PCR using HTBI primers, then second-round multiplex PCR was performed. A single record per CDR3 protein comes from TCRdb applying MiXCR to the multiplex PCR reads. The repertoire consists of a few hundred thousand distinct CDR3 sequences, with under 45% occurring once and the leading ten covering about 4%.

The TCR was taken from an adult man with Graves' hyperthyroidism. Sequenced: peripheral blood or thyroid tissue (not recorded which). The chain carries TRBV6-2 or TRBV6-3 and TRBJ1-6; no reliable D call. The CDR3 sequence is CASSYGRSPLHF. CDR3 nucleotide sequence: TGTGCCAGCAGTTACGGGCGATCACCCCTCCACTTT.